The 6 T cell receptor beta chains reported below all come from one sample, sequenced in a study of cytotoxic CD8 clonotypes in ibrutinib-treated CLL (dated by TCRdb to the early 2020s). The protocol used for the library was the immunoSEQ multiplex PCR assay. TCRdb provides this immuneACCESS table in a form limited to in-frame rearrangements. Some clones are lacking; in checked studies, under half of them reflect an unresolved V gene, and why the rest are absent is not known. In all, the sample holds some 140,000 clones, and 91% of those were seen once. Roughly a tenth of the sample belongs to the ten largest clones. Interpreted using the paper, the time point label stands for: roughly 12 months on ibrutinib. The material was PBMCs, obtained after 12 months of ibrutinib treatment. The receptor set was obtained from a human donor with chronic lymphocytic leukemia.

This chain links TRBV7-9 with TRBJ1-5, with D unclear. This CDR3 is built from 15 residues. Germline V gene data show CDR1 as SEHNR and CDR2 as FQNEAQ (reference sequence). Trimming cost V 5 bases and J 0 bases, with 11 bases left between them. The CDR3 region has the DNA TGTGCCAGCAGCCCAGGACTGGATAGCAATCAGCCCCAGCATTTT. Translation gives CASSPGLDSNQPQHF.

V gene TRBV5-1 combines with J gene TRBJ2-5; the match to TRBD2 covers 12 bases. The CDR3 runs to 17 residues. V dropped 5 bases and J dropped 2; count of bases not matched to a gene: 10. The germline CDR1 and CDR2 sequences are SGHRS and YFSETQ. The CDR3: CASRLTSGSPAQETQYF. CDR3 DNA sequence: TGCGCCAGCAGATTGACTAGCGGGAGCCCTGCGCAAGAGACCCAGTACTTC.

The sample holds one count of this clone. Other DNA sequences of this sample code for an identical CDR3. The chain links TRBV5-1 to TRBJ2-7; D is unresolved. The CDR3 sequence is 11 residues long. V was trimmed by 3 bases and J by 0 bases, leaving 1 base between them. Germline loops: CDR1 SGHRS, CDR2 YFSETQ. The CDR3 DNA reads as TGCGCCAGCAGCTCCTCCTACGAGCAGTACTTC. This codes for CASSSSYEQYF.

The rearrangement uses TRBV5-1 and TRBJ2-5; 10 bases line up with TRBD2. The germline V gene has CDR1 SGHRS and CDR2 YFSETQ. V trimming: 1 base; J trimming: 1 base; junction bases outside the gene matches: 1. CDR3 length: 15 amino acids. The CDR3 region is CASSLTSGVQETQYF. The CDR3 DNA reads TGCGCCAGCAGCTTGACTAGCGGGGTCCAAGAGACCCAGTACTTC.

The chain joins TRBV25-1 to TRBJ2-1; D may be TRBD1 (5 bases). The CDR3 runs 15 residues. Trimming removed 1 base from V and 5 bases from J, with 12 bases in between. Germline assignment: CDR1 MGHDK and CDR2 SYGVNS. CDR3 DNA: TGTGCCAGCAGTGAATGGGAAAGACAGAACAATGAGCAGTTCTTC. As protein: CASSEWERQNNEQFF. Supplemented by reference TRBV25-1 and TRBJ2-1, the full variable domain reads EADIYQTPRYLVIGTGKKITLECSQTMGHDKMYWYQQDPGMELHLIHYSYGVNSTEKGDLSSESTVSRIRTEHFPLTLESARPSHTSQYLCASSEWERQNNEQFFGPGTRLTVL.

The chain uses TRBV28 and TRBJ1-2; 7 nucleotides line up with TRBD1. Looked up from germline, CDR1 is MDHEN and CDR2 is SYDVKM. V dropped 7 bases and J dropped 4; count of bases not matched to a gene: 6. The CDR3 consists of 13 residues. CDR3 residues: CASTRDSGYGYTF. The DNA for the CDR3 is TGTGCCAGCACCCGGGACAGCGGCTATGGCTACACCTTC.